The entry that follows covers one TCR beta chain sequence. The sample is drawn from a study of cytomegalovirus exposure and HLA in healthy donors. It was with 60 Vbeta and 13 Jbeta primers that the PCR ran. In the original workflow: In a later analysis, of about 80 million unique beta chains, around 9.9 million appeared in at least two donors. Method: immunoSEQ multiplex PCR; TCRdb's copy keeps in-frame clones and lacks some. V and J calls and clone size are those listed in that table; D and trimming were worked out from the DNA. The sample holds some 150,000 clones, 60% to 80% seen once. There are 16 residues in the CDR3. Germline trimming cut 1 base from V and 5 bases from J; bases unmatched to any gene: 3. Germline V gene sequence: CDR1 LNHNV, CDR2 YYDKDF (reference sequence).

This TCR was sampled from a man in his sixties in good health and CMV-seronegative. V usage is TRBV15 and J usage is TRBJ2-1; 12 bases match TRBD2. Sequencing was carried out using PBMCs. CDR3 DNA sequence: TGTGCCACCAGCAGAGGGGCTAGCGGGAGGGACAATGAGCAGTTCTTC. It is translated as CATSRGASGRDNEQFF.